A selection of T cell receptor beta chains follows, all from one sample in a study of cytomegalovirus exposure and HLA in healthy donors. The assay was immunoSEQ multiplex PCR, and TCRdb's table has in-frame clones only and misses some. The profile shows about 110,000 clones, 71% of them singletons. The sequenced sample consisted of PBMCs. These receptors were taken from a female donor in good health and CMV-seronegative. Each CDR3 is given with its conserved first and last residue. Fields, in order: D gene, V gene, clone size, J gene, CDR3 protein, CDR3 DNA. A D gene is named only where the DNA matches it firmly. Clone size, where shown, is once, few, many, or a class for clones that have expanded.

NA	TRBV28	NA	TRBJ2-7	CASSSPLDPLSYEQYF	TGTGCCAGCAGTTCACCCCTAGACCCCCTCTCCTACGAGCAGTACTTC
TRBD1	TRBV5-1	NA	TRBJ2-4	CASSDRGGNIQYF	TGCGCCAGCAGCGACAGGGGCGGAAACATTCAGTACTTC
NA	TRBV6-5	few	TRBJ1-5	CASSYSSGRNQPQHF	TGTGCCAGCAGTTACTCGTCGGGTCGGAATCAGCCCCAGCATTTT
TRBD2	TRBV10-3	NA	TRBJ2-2	CAIRGGNTGELFF	TGTGCCATCCGCGGGGGAAACACCGGGGAGCTGTTTTTT
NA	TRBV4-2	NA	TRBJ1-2	CASSQVRTANYGYTF	TGTGCCAGCAGCCAAGTCCGGACAGCTAACTATGGCTACACCTTC
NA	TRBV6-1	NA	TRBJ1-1	CASSEVQGSEAFF	TGTGCCAGCAGTGAAGTGCAGGGCTCTGAAGCTTTCTTT
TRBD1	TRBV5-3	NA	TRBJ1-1	CARSLDGGRGRPNTEAFF	TGTGCCAGAAGCTTGGACGGCGGCAGGGGGCGGCCGAACACTGAAGCTTTCTTT
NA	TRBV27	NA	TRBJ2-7	CASSLYQGSYEQYF	TGTGCCAGCAGTTTATATCAAGGGAGTTACGAGCAGTACTTC
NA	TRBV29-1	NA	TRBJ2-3	CSVEGERSADTQYF	TGCAGCGTTGAAGGTGAGAGAAGCGCAGATACGCAGTATTTT
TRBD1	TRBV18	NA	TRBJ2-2	CASSPLDRAGGELFF	TGTGCCAGCTCACCGCTGGACAGGGCAGGAGGGGAGCTGTTTTTT
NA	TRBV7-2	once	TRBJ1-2	CASSLDSYGYTF	TGTGCCAGCAGCTTAGACAGCTATGGCTACACCTTC
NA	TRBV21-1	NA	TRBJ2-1	CASSPTLTNEQFF	TGTGCCAGCAGTCCGACATTAACGAATGAGCAGTTCTTC
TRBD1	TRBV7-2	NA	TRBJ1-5	CASSWTGFQPQHF	TGTGCCAGCAGCTGGACAGGGTTTCAGCCCCAGCATTTT
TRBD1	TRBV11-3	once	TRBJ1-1	CASSSAGGTTEAFF	TGTGCCAGCAGCTCCGCAGGGGGAACCACTGAAGCTTTCTTT
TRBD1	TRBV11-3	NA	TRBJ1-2	CASSQGGTGGVYGYTF	TGTGCCAGCAGCCAAGGGGGGACAGGGGGCGTCTATGGCTACACCTTC
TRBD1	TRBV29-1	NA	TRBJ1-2	CSADRVRGYGYTF	TGCAGCGCCGACAGGGTTCGGGGCTATGGCTACACCTTC
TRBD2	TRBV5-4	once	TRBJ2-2	CASSLVLAGGRRNTGELFF	TGTGCCAGCAGCTTGGTATTAGCGGGAGGAAGGAGGAACACCGGGGAGCTGTTTTTT
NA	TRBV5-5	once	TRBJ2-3	CASSTDFPPGTQYF	TGTGCCAGCAGTACGGACTTTCCGCCGGGTACGCAGTATTTT
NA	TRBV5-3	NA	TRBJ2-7	CARSLDAEDYEQYF	TGTGCCAGAAGCTTGGATGCAGAAGACTACGAGCAGTACTTC
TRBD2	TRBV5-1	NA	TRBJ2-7	CASSLDPFSGRTNEQYF	TGCGCCAGCAGCTTGGACCCCTTTAGCGGGAGAACTAACGAGCAGTACTTC
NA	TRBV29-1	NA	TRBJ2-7	CSVEVTDTYEQYF	TGCAGCGTTGAAGTGACGGACACCTACGAGCAGTACTTC
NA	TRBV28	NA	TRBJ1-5	CASSTDRSNQPQHF	TGTGCCAGCAGTACTGACAGGAGCAATCAGCCCCAGCATTTT
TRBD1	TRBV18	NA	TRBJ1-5	CASSPDRGRNQPQHF	TGTGCCAGCTCACCCGACAGGGGCCGGAATCAGCCCCAGCATTTT
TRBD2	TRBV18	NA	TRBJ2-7	CASSPAGGYEQYF	TGTGCCAGCTCACCAGCGGGAGGGTACGAGCAGTACTTC
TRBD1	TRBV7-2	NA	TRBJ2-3	CASSLGGQVLDTQYF	TGTGCCAGCAGCTTAGGGGGACAGGTGTTGGATACGCAGTATTTT
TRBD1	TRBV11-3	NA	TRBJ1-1	CASSSMGTGGLMNTEAFF	TGTGCCAGCAGCTCCATGGGGACAGGGGGCCTTATGAACACTGAAGCTTTCTTT
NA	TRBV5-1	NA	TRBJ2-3	CASSLRVAEDTDTQYF	TGCGCCAGCAGCCTACGGGTAGCGGAAGACACAGATACGCAGTATTTT
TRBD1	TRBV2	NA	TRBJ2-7	CASRDRFLYEQYF	TGTGCCAGCCGGGACAGGTTCCTCTACGAGCAGTACTTC
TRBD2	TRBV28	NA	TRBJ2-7	CASSLMGDAAGDVEQYF	TGTGCCAGCAGTTTAATGGGCGACGCGGCGGGAGACGTCGAGCAGTACTTC
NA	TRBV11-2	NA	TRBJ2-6	CASSSFLAGQAGANVLTF	TGTGCCAGCAGCTCGTTTTTGGCAGGGCAAGCTGGGGCCAACGTCCTGACTTTC
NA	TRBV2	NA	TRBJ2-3	CASSEQGTDTQYF	TGTGCCAGCAGTGAGCAGGGGACAGATACGCAGTATTTT
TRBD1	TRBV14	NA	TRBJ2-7	CASSASGGYEQYF	TGTGCCAGCAGCGCCTCAGGGGGCTACGAGCAGTACTTC
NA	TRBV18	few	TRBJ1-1	CASSPAGLGTEAFF	TGTGCCAGCTCACCTGCGGGGTTGGGCACTGAAGCTTTCTTT
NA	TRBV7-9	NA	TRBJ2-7	CASSQVQGRAYEQYF	TGTGCCAGCAGCCAAGTGCAAGGCCGGGCCTACGAGCAGTACTTC
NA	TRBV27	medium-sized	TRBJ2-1	CASISTTSHYNEQFF	TGTGCCAGCATATCAACTACGTCTCACTACAATGAGCAGTTCTTC
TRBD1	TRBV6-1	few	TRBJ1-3	CASRTGVGNTIYF	TGTGCCAGCAGGACAGGGGTAGGAAACACCATATATTTT
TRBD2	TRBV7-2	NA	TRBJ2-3	CASSLEGLAGFVTDTQYF	TGTGCCAGCAGCTTAGAAGGACTAGCGGGATTCGTCACAGATACGCAGTATTTT
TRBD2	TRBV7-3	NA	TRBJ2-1	CASSPTGLAGPWGQFF	TGTGCCAGCAGCCCAACGGGACTAGCCGGTCCGTGGGGGCAGTTCTTC
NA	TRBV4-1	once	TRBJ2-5	CASSQDWPEQGTQYF	TGCGCCAGCAGCCAAGATTGGCCCGAACAGGGGACCCAGTACTTC
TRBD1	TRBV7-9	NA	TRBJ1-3	CASSRTGGNTIYF	TGTGCCAGCAGCCGGACAGGGGGAAACACCATATATTTT
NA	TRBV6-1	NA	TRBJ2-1	CASFERQGYNEQFF	TGTGCCAGCTTTGAGCGGCAAGGCTACAATGAGCAGTTCTTC
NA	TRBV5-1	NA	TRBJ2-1	CASSPRAASSYNEQFF	TGCGCCAGCAGCCCCAGGGCGGCCAGCTCCTACAATGAGCAGTTCTTC
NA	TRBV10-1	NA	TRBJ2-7	CASSSVPNTDLYEQYF	TGCGCCAGCAGTTCAGTCCCCAACACCGATTTATACGAGCAGTACTTC
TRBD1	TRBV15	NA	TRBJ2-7	CATSRGLGTGYEQYF	TGTGCCACCAGCCGAGGATTGGGGACAGGGTACGAGCAGTACTTC
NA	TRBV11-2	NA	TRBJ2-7	CASSLGSNSVEQYF	TGTGCCAGCAGCTTAGGCTCGAATTCGGTCGAGCAGTACTTC
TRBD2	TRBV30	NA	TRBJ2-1	CAWTSGGSYNEQFF	TGTGCCTGGACTAGCGGGGGCTCCTACAATGAGCAGTTCTTC
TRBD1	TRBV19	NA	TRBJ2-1	CASTLGTGYNEQFF	TGTGCCAGTACCCTAGGGACAGGTTACAATGAGCAGTTCTTC
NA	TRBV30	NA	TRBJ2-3	CAWSAVGAKSDTQYF	TGTGCCTGGAGTGCGGTGGGGGCGAAATCAGATACGCAGTATTTT